This entry concerns a single TCR beta chain. The sample originates from a study of blood T cell repertoires in COVID-19. Across the study: COVID-19 samples collected from the United States, Italy and Spain covered acute and convalescent phases.

This CDR3 comprises 18 residues. Germline lookup yields CDR1 SGDLS and CDR2 YYNGEE. After removal of 0 bases from V and 4 bases from J, the junction contained 16 bases not matched to a gene. Clones were read by immunoSEQ multiplex PCR, and TCRdb kept only the in-frame ones, dropping some. In the table there are under 200,000 clones, about 85% of which are singletons. Sequencing was carried out using peripheral blood. The receptor was derived from a middle-aged woman with COVID-19, enrolled during active disease. The rearrangement links TRBV9 to TRBJ2-7; 7 bases are shared with TRBD1. DNA for the CDR3: TGTGCCAGCAGCGTAGACGGCTATGTTTTGGGACAGCCGTACGAGCAGTACTTC. This sequence encodes CASSVDGYVLGQPYEQYF.